These 18 T cell receptor beta chains came from one sample sequenced in a study of blood T cell repertoires in COVID-19 (dated by TCRdb to 2019 to 2021). Libraries were made using the immunoSEQ multiplex PCR assay. The immuneACCESS repertoire file appears here via TCRdb, limited to in-frame rearrangements. These files lack a portion of the clones; in checked studies, under half of the deficit traces to unresolved V genes, and the cause of the others is not known. The sample table shows 300,000 to 400,000 clones, and 88% are seen once. The ten biggest clones cover more than 0.95% of the sample. The sequenced material came from PBMCs or T cells enriched from blood (not recorded which). The receptor set was obtained from a woman aged 18-30 years who had recovered from COVID-19.

The rearrangement joins TRBV3-1 (or the pseudogene TRBV3-2) to TRBJ2-5; D possibly corresponds to TRBD1 (6 bases). The CDR3 loop spans 14 amino acids. Looked up from germline, CDR1 is LGHDT and CDR2 is YNNKEL (reference sequence). V was trimmed by 5 bases and J by 4 bases, leaving 14 bases between them. Here the CDR3 DNA reads TGTGCCAGCAGCTCTCGTCTAGGGGGAGAGACCCAGTACTTC. This encodes CASSSRLGGETQYF.

This chain's CDR3 is CASTPQGASGNTIYF. The CDR3 nucleotides are TGTGCCAGTACCCCCCAGGGGGCCTCTGGAAACACCATATATTTT. This chain links TRBV19 with TRBJ1-3; 8 bases fit TRBD1. The CDR3 loop spans 15 amino acids. CDR1 is LNHDA and CDR2 is SQIVND in the germline V gene (reference sequence). The ends lost 7 bases at V and 0 bases at J; junction bases unmatched: 5.

The chain combines TRBV4-3 with TRBJ1-2; 8 positions match TRBD1. The V gene end was trimmed by 3 bases and the J gene end by 3 bases; junction bases not matched to a gene: 9. The germline V gene encodes CDR1 LGHNA and CDR2 YSLEER. CDR3 length: 16 amino acids. CDR3: CASSQGAGGRDYGYTF. Here the CDR3 DNA reads TGCGCCAGCAGCCAGGGGGCAGGGGGCAGGGACTATGGCTACACCTTC.

V gene TRBV10-3 combines with J gene TRBJ1-2; D gene uncertain. In germline, CDR1 is ENHRY, CDR2 SYGVKD. Trimming cost V 2 bases and J 4 bases, with 11 bases left between them. CDR3 length: 14 residues. CDR3 residues: CAISENSALYGYTF. The CDR3 coding sequence is TGTGCCATCAGTGAGAATAGTGCACTCTATGGCTACACCTTC.

The chain has TRBV7-6 and TRBJ1-5, with a possible D match to TRBD1 (5 bases). This CDR3 is 14 amino acids long. The V end lost 5 bases, the J end lost 4 bases, and 12 bases lay between the germline ends. Germline V gene sequence: CDR1 SGHVS, CDR2 FNYEAQ. The CDR3 loop is CASSLSEGNQPQHF. In nucleotides, the CDR3 is TGTGCCAGCAGCCTATCGGAGGGGAATCAGCCCCAGCATTTT.

J is TRBJ1-5 and V is TRBV9, with TRBD1 identical over 7 bases. Trimming cost V 4 bases and J 7 bases; bases outside gene matches: 11. Germline V CDR1 and CDR2: SGDLS, YYNGEE. The CDR3 runs to 15 residues. The CDR3 loop reads CASSPTTGWGQPQHF. The CDR3 nucleotides are TGTGCCAGCAGCCCCACGACAGGGTGGGGACAGCCCCAGCATTTT.

V usage is TRBV15 and J usage is TRBJ2-5, with 10 positions matching TRBD2. V gave up 8 bases and J gave up 5 bases; unmatched junction bases: 11. The germline CDR1 and CDR2 sequences are LNHNV and YYDKDF (reference sequence). CDR3 length: 15 amino acids. The DNA for the CDR3 is TGTGCCACCTGCCCGAGCCCGGGACTAGCGGAGACCCAGTACTTC. This sequence encodes CATCPSPGLAETQYF. The complete variable domain, with remaining parts taken from reference TRBV15 and TRBJ2-5, reads DAMVIQNPRYQVTQFGKPVTLSCSQTLNHNVMYWYQQKSSQAPKLLFHYYDKDFNNEADTPDNFQSRRPNTSFCFLDIRSPGLGDTAMYLCATCPSPGLAETQYFGPGTRLLVL.

The chain joins TRBV7-9 to TRBJ2-1; TRBD1 is a possible D gene (6 bases). Looked up from germline, CDR1 is SEHNR and CDR2 is FQNEAQ (reference sequence). The CDR3 length is 17 residues. V dropped 5 bases and J dropped 8 bases, with 25 bases sitting between them. The CDR3 DNA sequence: TGTGCCAGCAGCAACTTTTGGGCAGGGGACCCTTCCTATGAGCAGTTCTTC. It yields the protein CASSNFWAGDPSYEQFF.

The chain employs TRBV7-2 and TRBJ1-2, with TRBD1 as a possible D gene (5 bases). Germline V gives CDR1 SGHTA, CDR2 FQGNSA. This CDR3 has 14 amino acids. Trimming removed 5 bases from V and 8 bases from J, with 18 bases in between. The CDR3 loop reads CASSPRDFNRGYTF. CDR3 DNA sequence: TGTGCCAGCAGCCCGCGGGACTTCAACAGGGGCTACACCTTC.

The chain is built from TRBV10-3 and TRBJ1-5, with D perhaps TRBD1 (5 bases). CDR1 ENHRY and CDR2 SYGVKD come from the germline V gene. This CDR3 region has 14 residues. The V and J ends lost 10 bases and 5 bases respectively, with 18 bases between them. This CDR3 is CATTDSSVDQPQHF. DNA for the CDR3: TGTGCCACCACCGACAGTTCAGTGGATCAGCCCCAGCATTTT.

The chain employs TRBV18 and TRBJ2-2, with TRBD1 as a possible D gene (6 bases). The length of the CDR3 is 14 residues. Germline lookup yields CDR1 KGHSH and CDR2 LQKENI. The V end was cut by 6 bases, the J end by 4 bases, with 12 bases between. The CDR3 sequence: CASSLSGATGELFF. DNA of the CDR3: TGTGCCAGCTCCCTATCAGGGGCCACCGGGGAGCTGTTTTTT.

J is TRBJ2-5 and V is TRBV5-5; 7 nucleotides align to TRBD2. The CDR3 runs 15 residues. Germline-derived CDR1 and CDR2 are SGHKS and YYEKEE (reference sequence). V shed 3 bases and J 1 base; nucleotides not matched to a gene: 6. This CDR3 reads CASSSGEGRQETQYF. As DNA, the CDR3 is TGTGCCAGCAGCTCCGGGGAGGGACGCCAAGAGACCCAGTACTTC.

V usage is TRBV7-3 and J usage is TRBJ1-5; a possible D gene is TRBD1 (5 bases). V was trimmed by 9 bases and J by 7 bases, leaving 25 bases between them. Germline V gives CDR1 SGHTA, CDR2 FQGTGA. The CDR3 is 16 amino acids. The CDR3 loop is CARTYVWGVWGQPQHF. CDR3 coding DNA: TGTGCCAGAACGTACGTTTGGGGGGTTTGGGGACAGCCCCAGCATTTT.

J is TRBJ1-2 and V is TRBV6-2 or TRBV6-3, with 9 bases that match TRBD1. Germline loops: CDR1 MNHEY, CDR2 SVGEGT. The ends lost 5 bases at V and 6 bases at J; junction bases unmatched: 13. This CDR3 region has 16 residues. In DNA, the CDR3 is TGTGCCAGCAGTACCCCCGGGACAGGGTTCCTGCATGGCTACACCTTC. Translated: CASSTPGTGFLHGYTF.

The chain uses TRBV6-1 and TRBJ1-1, with no clear D. In germline, CDR1 is MNHNS, CDR2 SASEGT. The germline V and J ends were trimmed by 0 bases and 11 bases, with 7 bases remaining between them. The CDR3 length is 11 residues. CDR3 coding DNA: TGTGCCAGCAGTGAAGCTTCCCCGGCTTTCTTT. It translates to CASSEASPAFF.

J is TRBJ1-1 and V is TRBV6-6; a weak D match, TRBD1 (6 bases). This CDR3 has 14 residues. V dropped 2 bases and J dropped 1 base, with 8 bases sitting between them. Looked up from germline, CDR1 is MNHNY and CDR2 is SVGAGI (reference sequence). CDR3 sequence (DNA): TGTGCCAGCAGTTACGTGACAGGGAACACTGAAGCTTTCTTT. Amino acids: CASSYVTGNTEAFF.

The chain uses TRBV27 and TRBJ1-5, with D tentatively TRBD1 (5 bases). Germline loops: CDR1 MNHEY, CDR2 SMNVEV (reference sequence). CDR3 size: 15 residues. The ends were cut back, 3 bases at V and 6 bases at J, with 15 bases in the middle. CDR3 loop: CASSFRQGNRQPQHF. CDR3 DNA sequence: TGTGCCAGCAGTTTTCGGCAGGGAAACCGTCAGCCCCAGCATTTT.

This clone was counted only a few times. At one boundary the junction diverges from the germline segment, which might be a read error. The CDR3, as DNA: TGTGCCAGCAGCCCAGGCAGGGTGGGCAACCTATTCCACTTC. It yields the protein CASSPGRVGNLFHF. The chain carries TRBV9 and TRBJ1-2; possible D gene TRBD1, 5 bases. This CDR3 is 14 amino acids long. Germline V gene lookup returns CDR1 SGDLS and CDR2 YYNGEE. The full variable domain, its missing parts supplied by reference TRBV9 and TRBJ1-2, is DSGVTQTPKHLITATGQRVTLRCSPRSGDLSVYWYQQSLDQGLQFLIQYYNGEERAKGNILERFSAQQFPDLHSELNLSSLELGDSALYFCASSPGRVGNLFHFGSGTRLTVV.